This TCR beta chain was identified in a study of cytomegalovirus exposure and HLA in healthy donors. Study findings and constraints: Three CMV-associated chains were confirmed in vitro to be specific for CMV antigens.

A multiplex PCR was run with 60 Vbeta primers and 13 Jbeta primers. Profiling relied on immunoSEQ multiplex PCR, and the TCRdb table lists in-frame clones only, not all of them. Of fewer than 100,000 clones listed, roughly 73% are singletons. A note on this clone: Its antigen is not known.

CDR3 length: 16 residues. The germline V gene encodes CDR1 SGHRS and CDR2 YFSETQ. V dropped 5 bases and J dropped 8; count of bases not matched to a gene: 8. The rearrangement joins TRBV5-1 to TRBJ2-1; 15 bases map to TRBD2. The sample comprised PBMCs. The sequence came from a male donor in good health and CMV-seropositive. The CDR3 DNA follows: TGCGCCAGCAGGCGTGGACTAGCGGGAGGGGTATATGAGCAGTTCTTC. As protein: CASRRGLAGGVYEQFF.